This T cell receptor beta chain was captured by sequencing in a study of T cells after yellow fever vaccination. Overall study context: Preparation of the low-cell-number fractions used SMART-Seq v4 Ultra Low Input.

Study-wide results and limits: Compared with primary, the secondary response was weaker and peaked at day 5, not 15. The booster saw the reappearance of most primary-vaccination clones (approximately 97% CD4, around 90% CD8).

A universal primer site and UMIs were added as TCR cDNA was made by 5'RACE template switching. TCRdb called the 5' RACE reads again in MiXCR, with one record for every CDR3 protein. This table has about 96,000 distinct CDR3 sequences, 8% to 10% appearing once. In this sample, this clonotype turned up many times. CDR1 DFQATT and CDR2 SNEGSKA come from the germline V gene (reference sequence). The length of the CDR3 is 15 residues. Deletions cut 6 bases from V and 0 bases from J, with 15 bases between. The sequence derives from a man younger than 35 who received the YFV17D yellow fever vaccine. The chain joins TRBV20-1 to TRBJ1-5; D ambiguous. The input for sequencing was CD8+ T cells not binding an NS4B(214-222) dextramer, sorted from PBMCs, taken more than 14 days after the first yellow fever vaccination. This chain's CDR3 is CSARPSTYSNQPQHF. DNA for the CDR3: TGCAGTGCCCGGCCCTCCACTTATAGCAATCAGCCCCAGCATTTT.